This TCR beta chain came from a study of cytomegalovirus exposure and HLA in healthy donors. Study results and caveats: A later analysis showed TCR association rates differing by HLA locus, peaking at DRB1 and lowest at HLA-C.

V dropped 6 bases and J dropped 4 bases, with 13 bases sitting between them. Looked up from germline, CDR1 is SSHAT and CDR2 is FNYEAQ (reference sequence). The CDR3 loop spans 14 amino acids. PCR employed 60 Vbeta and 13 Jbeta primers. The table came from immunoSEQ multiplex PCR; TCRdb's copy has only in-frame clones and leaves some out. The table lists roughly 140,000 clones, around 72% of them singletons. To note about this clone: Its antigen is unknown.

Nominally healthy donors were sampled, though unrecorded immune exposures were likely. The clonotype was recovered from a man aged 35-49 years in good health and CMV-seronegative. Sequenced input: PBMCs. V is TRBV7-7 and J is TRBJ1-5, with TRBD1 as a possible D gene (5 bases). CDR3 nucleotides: TGTGCCAGCAGTCCCCGGGGGGGGAATCAGCCCCAGCATTTT. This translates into CASSPRGGNQPQHF.